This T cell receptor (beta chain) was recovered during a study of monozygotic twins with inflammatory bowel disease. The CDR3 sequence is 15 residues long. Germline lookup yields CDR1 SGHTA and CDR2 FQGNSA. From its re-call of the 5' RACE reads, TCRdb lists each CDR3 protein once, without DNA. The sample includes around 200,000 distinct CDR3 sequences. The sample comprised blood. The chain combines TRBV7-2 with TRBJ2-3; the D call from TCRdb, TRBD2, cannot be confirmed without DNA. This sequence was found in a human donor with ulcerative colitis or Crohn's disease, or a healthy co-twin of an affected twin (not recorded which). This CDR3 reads CASRPSGGRTDTQYF.